These 31 T cell receptor beta chains were sequenced from one sample in a study of T-cell reconstitution after alpha-beta-depleted transplantation in children. Researchers prepared the TCRbeta library using unique molecular identifiers, the study reports. A single record per CDR3 protein comes from TCRdb applying MiXCR to the PCR reads. This table has about 590,000 distinct CDR3 sequences, over 10% appearing once. Sequenced material: PBMCs, mostly from graft donor cells, taken 360 days after TCRalphabeta/CD19-depleted stem cell transplant. Receptors originate from a male patient between 5 and 17 years old who had a stem cell transplant for acute myeloid leukemia, so the T cells may come from the graft donor.

This chain connects TRBV28 to TRBJ2-7; 7 positions agree with TRBD1. This CDR3 spans 14 amino acids. Germline lookup yields CDR1 MDHEN and CDR2 SYDVKM. The J segment lost 4 bases and the V segment lost 7 bases, leaving 10 bases of the junction unmatched. CDR3 amino acids: CASTGPGQIYEQYF. In nucleotides, the CDR3 is TGTGCCAGCACCGGTCCGGGACAGATTTACGAGCAGTACTTC.

The J gene is TRBJ2-7, the V gene TRBV6-9; TRBD2 agrees at 7 bases. The V segment lost 2 bases and the J segment 3 bases; nucleotides outside the gene matches: 4. The CDR3 length is 14 residues. Germline CDR1 and CDR2: MNHGY and SVAAGI. The CDR3 DNA sequence: TGTGCCAGCAGTTATGAGCGGGGCGACTACGAGCAGTACTTC. Translation gives CASSYERGDYEQYF.

This sequence joins TRBV4-3 and TRBJ2-7; TRBD2 aligns across 11 bases. The CDR3 runs 18 residues. Germline V lookup: CDR1 LGHNA, CDR2 YSLEER. The J segment lost 4 bases and the V segment lost 0 bases, leaving 11 bases of the junction unmatched. The CDR3 protein is CASSQDVIAGGAGYEQYF. In nucleotides, the CDR3 is TGCGCCAGCAGCCAAGATGTGATAGCGGGAGGGGCCGGGTACGAGCAGTACTTC.

This CDR3 reads CASSPPPSVGNQPQHF. The CDR3 nucleotides read TGTGCCAGCTCACCACCGCCAAGCGTCGGCAATCAGCCCCAGCATTTT. The chain carries TRBV18 and TRBJ1-5; D call uncertain. CDR1 and CDR2 from the germline V gene are KGHSH and LQKENI. This CDR3 is built from 16 residues. V gave up 0 bases and J gave up 2 bases, with 11 bases separating them.

The chain uses TRBV7-2 and TRBJ2-3, with 9 bases fitting TRBD2. CDR1 is SGHTA, CDR2 FQGNSA, per germline. CDR3 length: 17 residues. Trimming cost V 5 bases and J 5 bases; bases outside gene matches: 14. CDR3 DNA: TGTGCCAGCAGCAAGCGGACTAGCGCTTTCACCCGAGATACGCAGTATTTT. Translating it yields CASSKRTSAFTRDTQYF.

This clonotype occurred many times. This CDR3 is CSAGGLAGLGEQFF. CDR3 bases: TGCAGTGCTGGGGGACTAGCGGGATTGGGCGAGCAGTTCTTC. The chain couples TRBV20-1 to TRBJ2-1, with 13 bases matching TRBD2. J gave up 10 bases and V 5 bases, and 8 bases lay outside the gene matches. The germline V gene has CDR1 DFQATT and CDR2 SNEGSKA (reference sequence). This CDR3 contains 14 residues.

This sequence joins TRBV6-2 or TRBV6-3 and TRBJ2-1; possible D gene TRBD2, 5 bases. The V end lost 7 bases, the J end lost 8 bases, and 12 bases lay between the germline ends. CDR3 size: 12 residues. Germline values: CDR1 MNHEY, CDR2 SVGEGT. The CDR3 loop is CASTSTGDEQFF. CDR3 sequence (DNA): TGTGCCAGCACCTCTACCGGGGATGAGCAGTTCTTC.

This clonotype was seen repeatedly, ten times or more. The chain is built from TRBV7-2 and TRBJ2-2; TRBD1 matches at 10 bases. Germline-derived CDR1 and CDR2 are SGHTA and FQGNSA. The V gene end was trimmed by 2 bases and the J gene end by 5 bases; junction bases not matched to a gene: 5. The CDR3 has 16 residues. The CDR3 DNA reads TGTGCCAGCAGCTTAAGACAGGGGGCGTTGACCGGGGAGCTGTTTTTT. Translated, it gives CASSLRQGALTGELFF.

This chain uses TRBV3-1 with TRBJ1-1, with D possibly being TRBD1 (5 bases). The CDR3 contains 14 residues. Germline V CDR1 and CDR2: LGHDT, YNNKEL (reference sequence). V lost 2 bases, J lost 1 base, and 8 bases lay in between. The CDR3 coding sequence is TGTGCCAGCAGCCAACCCAGGGAGAACACTGAAGCTTTCTTT. It specifies CASSQPRENTEAFF.

The DNA for the CDR3 is TGTGCCAGCAGCCCGGACAGGGTAATCGGCGAGACCCAGTACTTC. Translated, it gives CASSPDRVIGETQYF. This sequence joins TRBV7-8 and TRBJ2-5; TRBD1 agrees at 8 bases. The CDR3 loop spans 15 amino acids. The V gene's germline CDR1 is SGHVS and CDR2 FQNEAQ. V was pared by 5 bases and J by 5 bases, with 10 bases of the junction left unmatched.

The rearrangement links TRBV19 to TRBJ2-2; 8 bases match TRBD1. This CDR3 is built from 12 residues. The ends lost 5 bases at V and 9 bases at J; junction bases unmatched: 2. The germline CDR1 and CDR2 sequences are LNHDA and SQIVND (reference sequence). CDR3 bases: TGTGCCAGTAGTGGACAGGGTTGGGAGCTGTTTTTT. As protein: CASSGQGWELFF.

J is TRBJ2-7 and V is TRBV28; D is unclear. This CDR3 has 13 residues. The germline V gene encodes CDR1 MDHEN and CDR2 SYDVKM. Trimming pared 4 bases from V and 3 bases from J, leaving 10 bases between. CDR3 nucleotide sequence: TGTGCCAGCAGTTCCCCACAATTCTACGAGCAGTACTTC. It specifies CASSSPQFYEQYF.

This clonotype came up many times. The V call is TRBV28, the J call TRBJ2-3; D is possibly TRBD2 (6 bases). This CDR3 has 15 amino acids. The V gene lost 3 bases and the J gene lost 2 bases, with 12 bases spanning the gap. Germline CDR1 reads MDHEN; CDR2 reads SYDVKM. The CDR3 region has the DNA TGTGCCAGCAGTTTTTTAGCGCGGGACACAGATACGCAGTATTTT. Translating gives CASSFLARDTDTQYF. The entire variable domain, with the rest obtained from reference TRBV28 and TRBJ2-3, is as follows: DVKVTQSSRYLVKRTGEKVFLECVQDMDHENMFWYRQDPGLGLRLIYFSYDVKMKEKGDIPEGYSVSREKKERFSLILESASTNQTSMYLCASSFLARDTDTQYFGPGTRLTVL.

V is TRBV11-2 and J is TRBJ1-5; D is perhaps TRBD1 (5 bases). Trimming removed 5 bases from V and 4 bases from J, with 15 bases in between. This CDR3 spans 15 amino acids. CDR1 is SGHAT, CDR2 FQNNGV, per germline. The CDR3 here is CASSPAGARNQPQHF. For the CDR3, the DNA is TGTGCCAGCAGCCCCGCCGGGGCGCGGAATCAGCCCCAGCATTTT. The entire variable domain, with the rest obtained from reference TRBV11-2 and TRBJ1-5, is as follows: EAGVAQSPRYKIIEKRQSVAFWCNPISGHATLYWYQQILGQGPKLLIQFQNNGVVDDSQLPKDRFSAERLKGVDSTLKIQPAKLEDSAVYLCASSPAGARNQPQHFGDGTRLSIL.

This clonotype has a handful of counts. The CDR3 loop is CASSLLAGVEDTQYF. CDR3 in DNA: TGTGCCAGCAGTTTGCTCGCGGGAGTGGAGGATACGCAGTATTTT. This chain uses TRBV27 with TRBJ2-3; 7 nucleotides match TRBD2. Germline V gene sequence: CDR1 MNHEY, CDR2 SMNVEV (reference sequence). Germline trimming cut 3 bases from V and 6 bases from J; bases unmatched to any gene: 9. The CDR3 totals 15 residues.

This clonotype was observed a few times. The V gene is TRBV6-5, the J gene TRBJ2-1; 8 nucleotides agree with TRBD2. CDR1 and CDR2 (germline): MNHEY, SVGAGI. V was clipped by 2 bases and J by 3 bases; unmatched bases: 6. The CDR3 has 16 residues. CDR3 bases: TGTGCCAGCAGTTACAGAGGGACTAGAGGCTACAATGAGCAGTTCTTC. It encodes CASSYRGTRGYNEQFF.

This clonotype was observed at least ten times. V is TRBV7-3 and J is TRBJ2-1; tentatively, D is TRBD2 (5 bases). V lost 3 bases and J lost 10, with 13 bases in between. Germline assignment: CDR1 SGHTA and CDR2 FQGTGA. This CDR3 comprises 13 residues. The CDR3 nucleotides are TGTGCCAGCAGCTTTAATGGACTGGGCGAGCAGTTCTTC. Its translation is CASSFNGLGEQFF.

This clonotype was seen a handful of times. The chain employs TRBV9 and TRBJ2-7; TRBD1 aligns across 7 bases. Per germline, CDR1 SGDLS and CDR2 YYNGEE. V lost 1 base, J lost 5 bases, and 9 bases stayed unmatched. This CDR3 has 15 residues. The CDR3: CASSVTSGGKNEQYF. For the CDR3, the DNA is TGTGCCAGCAGCGTAACCTCAGGGGGTAAGAACGAGCAGTACTTC.

The rearrangement links TRBV18 to TRBJ2-4; 8 bases agree with TRBD1. Unmatched junction bases numbered 5, after V lost 5 bases and J lost 5 bases. This CDR3 has 14 residues. Per germline, CDR1 KGHSH and CDR2 LQKENI. This CDR3 is CASSGGTGENIQYF. As DNA, the CDR3 is TGTGCCAGCTCAGGCGGGACAGGAGAAAACATTCAGTACTTC.

The chain links TRBV7-9 to TRBJ2-7, with 9 bases fitting TRBD2. Trimming at V came to 1 base and at J to 2 bases, leaving 9 bases not matched to a gene. The V gene's germline CDR1 is SEHNR and CDR2 FQNEAQ (reference sequence). This CDR3 is built from 17 residues. The DNA of the CDR3 is TGTGCCAGCAGCTTAGGGGGACTAGCCGCCGATACCTACGAGCAGTACTTC. As protein: CASSLGGLAADTYEQYF. The full variable domain, its missing parts supplied by reference TRBV7-9 and TRBJ2-7, is DTGVSQNPRHKITKRGQNVTFRCDPISEHNRLYWYRQTLGQGPEFLTYFQNEAQLEKSRLLSDRFSAERPKGSFSTLEIQRTEQGDSAMYLCASSLGGLAADTYEQYFGPGTRLTVT.

This clonotype has just a few counts. This sequence joins TRBV20-1 and TRBJ2-1; 8 nucleotides align to TRBD2. The CDR3 covers 14 residues. V shed 8 bases and J 0 bases; nucleotides not matched to a gene: 6. Germline-derived CDR1 and CDR2 are DFQATT and SNEGSKA (reference sequence). CDR3 DNA: TGCAGTCTCGGCGGGAGGAGCTCCTACAATGAGCAGTTCTTC. Translation gives CSLGGRSSYNEQFF.

The rearrangement uses TRBV20-1 and TRBJ2-5; 10 nucleotides line up with TRBD2. V dropped 6 bases and J dropped 5; count of bases not matched to a gene: 12. Germline-derived CDR1 and CDR2 are DFQATT and SNEGSKA (reference sequence). There are 15 residues in the CDR3. Here the CDR3 DNA reads TGCAGTGCAACGACTAAGCGGGAGGGCCTGGAGACCCAGTACTTC. Amino acids: CSATTKREGLETQYF.

This clonotype appeared a few times. The CDR3 reads CSARIGEKLFF. CDR3 sequence (DNA): TGCAGTGCTAGGATTGGAGAAAAACTGTTTTTT. The genes are TRBV20-1 and TRBJ1-4; D gene ambiguous. The germline V gene has CDR1 DFQATT and CDR2 SNEGSKA (reference sequence). Trimming took off 3 bases at V and 8 bases at J, with 7 bases between the two ends. The CDR3 loop spans 11 amino acids.

This clonotype occurred many times. This chain connects TRBV5-5 to TRBJ2-2, with 7 bases that match TRBD1. The J segment lost 4 bases and the V segment lost 4 bases, leaving 4 bases of the junction unmatched. The CDR3 spans 14 residues. CDR1 is SGHKS, CDR2 YYEKEE, per germline (reference sequence). CDR3 coding DNA: TGTGCCAGCAGCCCTTACAGGGGCACCGGGGAGCTGTTTTTT. Amino acid sequence: CASSPYRGTGELFF. Combining the CDR3 with reference TRBV5-5 and TRBJ2-2 gives the whole variable domain DAGVTQSPTHLIKTRGQQVTLRCSPISGHKSVSWYQQVLGQGPQFIFQYYEKEERGRGNFPDRFSARQFPNYSSELNVNALLLGDSALYLCASSPYRGTGELFFGEGSRLTVL.

J is TRBJ1-4 and V is TRBV9; a weak D match, TRBD1 (6 bases). CDR3 length equals 12 residues. Germline loops: CDR1 SGDLS, CDR2 YYNGEE. V was shortened by 3 bases and J by 13 bases, with 13 bases between the two germline ends. The CDR3 DNA sequence: TGTGCCAGCAGCGCTCTGACAGGACTACTGTTTTTT. This gives the protein CASSALTGLLFF.

V gene TRBV29-1 combines with J gene TRBJ2-7, with D perhaps TRBD1 or TRBD2 (5 bases each). This CDR3 spans 13 amino acids. Trimming cost V 7 bases and J 2 bases, with 15 bases left between them. Germline V gives CDR1 SQVTM, CDR2 ANQGSEA. The CDR3 sequence is CSGGGRGPYEQYF. The CDR3 DNA is TGCAGCGGTGGAGGCCGGGGACCCTACGAGCAGTACTTC.

In this sample, this clonotype turned up many times. The gene calls are TRBV2 and TRBJ2-4; unclear D gene. Germline-derived CDR1 and CDR2 are SNHLY and FYNNEI. V lost 6 bases and J 1 base, leaving 10 bases between the germline ends. The CDR3 covers 14 residues. In DNA form, the CDR3 reads TGTGCCAGCAGCCCCCGGGTGGCCAAAAACATTCAGTACTTC. Protein: CASSPRVAKNIQYF.

This clonotype showed up just a few times. The V and J genes are TRBV6-1 and TRBJ2-3; TRBD2 matches at 9 bases. This CDR3 is 17 amino acids long. Germline loops: CDR1 MNHNS, CDR2 SASEGT. After removal of 5 bases from V and 2 bases from J, the junction contained 11 bases not matched to a gene. This chain's CDR3 is CASSTRLADQPTDTQYF. CDR3 nucleotides: TGTGCCAGCAGTACGAGACTAGCGGATCAGCCCACAGATACGCAGTATTTT.

The rearrangement links TRBV7-8 to TRBJ2-1; 8 nucleotides align to TRBD2. The CDR3 spans 20 residues. Germline CDR1 reads SGHVS; CDR2 reads FQNEAQ. Trimming removed 3 bases from V and 0 bases from J; junction bases left unmatched: 16. The CDR3 here is CASSFGVNPPGGSSYNEQFF. Written as DNA, the CDR3 is TGTGCCAGCAGCTTTGGGGTGAATCCACCGGGAGGGAGCTCCTACAATGAGCAGTTCTTC. Based on the CDR3 plus reference TRBV7-8 and TRBJ2-1, the full variable domain is GAGVSQSPRYKVAKRGQDVALRCDPISGHVSLFWYQQALGQGPEFLTYFQNEAQLDKSGLPSDRFFAERPEGSVSTLKIQRTQQEDSAVYLCASSFGVNPPGGSSYNEQFFGPGTRLTVL.

This clonotype was seen more than once but under ten times. This CDR3 is CATSRVTVLLRPQHF. The CDR3 DNA follows: TGTGCCACCAGCAGAGTAACGGTCTTATTGCGGCCCCAGCATTTT. The chain is built from TRBV15 and TRBJ1-5, with D unresolved. CDR3 length: 15 amino acids. The germline V gene encodes CDR1 LNHNV and CDR2 YYDKDF (reference sequence). Trimming took 1 base from V and 9 from J, leaving 16 bases between them.

This clonotype was seen ten or more times. This chain uses TRBV5-1 with TRBJ2-5; D may be TRBD1 (5 bases). Trimming shortened V by 4 bases and J by 0 bases, and 10 bases separated the two germline ends. Germline V gene data show CDR1 as SGHRS and CDR2 as YFSETQ. The CDR3 runs to 14 residues. The CDR3 coding sequence is TGCGCCAGCAGCACAGGACGGCACCAAGAGACCCAGTACTTC. It codes for CASSTGRHQETQYF.